The 6 T cell receptor beta chains presented below share a single source sample, sequenced in a study of chemoradiotherapy in HPV16-positive cancers. Generated by immunoSEQ multiplex PCR, the TCRdb table keeps only in-frame clones and is missing some. The profile covers fewer than 4,000 clones, with roughly 71% appearing a single time and 14% taken by the ten largest. Sampling was done from a patient who underwent chemoradiotherapy. Receptors originate from a human donor with HPV-associated anogenital cancer.

This chain joins TRBV6-5 and TRBJ2-7, with D possibly matching TRBD1 (6 bases). Per the germline V gene, CDR1 is MNHEY and CDR2 is SVGAGI. This CDR3 is 14 amino acids long. Trimming removed 0 bases from V and 3 bases from J, with 9 bases in between. This CDR3 is CASSYSTGIYEQYF. The CDR3 region has the DNA TGTGCCAGCAGTTACTCGACAGGTATCTACGAGCAGTACTTC.

The CDR3 DNA reads TGTGCCAGCAGCCAAGATGCTAGCGGGGGTTTCAATGAGCAGTTCTTC. This encodes CASSQDASGGFNEQFF. The chain joins TRBV4-2 to TRBJ2-1; TRBD2 agrees at 10 bases. Trimming at V came to 0 bases and at J to 6 bases, leaving 5 bases not matched to a gene. The CDR3 contains 16 residues. CDR1 LGHNA and CDR2 YNFKEQ come from the germline V gene.

V usage is TRBV16 and J usage is TRBJ1-2; the D is unclear. V gave up 4 bases and J gave up 0 bases, with 15 bases separating them. CDR3 length: 16 residues. The germline V gene encodes CDR1 KGHSY and CDR2 FQNENV. The CDR3 region has the DNA TGTGCCAGCAGCCCTTTAATGCGGATAACTAACTATGGCTACACCTTC. This codes for CASSPLMRITNYGYTF.

This clone is a singleton in its sample. V and J are TRBV7-2 and TRBJ2-3, with TRBD2 matching 14 bases. This CDR3 contains 15 residues. Looked up from germline, CDR1 is SGHTA and CDR2 is FQGNSA. J lost 6 bases, V lost 4 bases, and 3 bases had no gene match. CDR3 protein: CASSSRTSGGDTQYF. The CDR3 DNA reads as TGTGCCAGCAGCTCTCGGACTAGCGGGGGGGATACGCAGTATTTT.

The chain combines TRBV2 with TRBJ2-3; 16 nucleotides agree with TRBD2. After removal of 7 bases from V and 2 bases from J, the junction contained 6 bases not matched to a gene. The CDR3 sequence is 17 residues long. CDR1 is SNHLY, CDR2 FYNNEI, per germline. CDR3 residues: CASKQGTSGRDTDTQYF. The CDR3 bases are TGTGCCAGCAAACAAGGGACTAGCGGGAGGGACACAGATACGCAGTATTTT.

The V and J genes are TRBV19 and TRBJ1-5; TRBD1 matches at 9 bases. Per germline, CDR1 LNHDA and CDR2 SQIVND (reference sequence). This CDR3 is 15 amino acids long. V shed 4 bases, J shed 3 bases, and the junction held 4 bases outside the gene matches. The CDR3 here is CASSKRTGVNQPQHF. CDR3 DNA: TGTGCCAGTAGTAAACGGACAGGGGTCAATCAGCCCCAGCATTTT.